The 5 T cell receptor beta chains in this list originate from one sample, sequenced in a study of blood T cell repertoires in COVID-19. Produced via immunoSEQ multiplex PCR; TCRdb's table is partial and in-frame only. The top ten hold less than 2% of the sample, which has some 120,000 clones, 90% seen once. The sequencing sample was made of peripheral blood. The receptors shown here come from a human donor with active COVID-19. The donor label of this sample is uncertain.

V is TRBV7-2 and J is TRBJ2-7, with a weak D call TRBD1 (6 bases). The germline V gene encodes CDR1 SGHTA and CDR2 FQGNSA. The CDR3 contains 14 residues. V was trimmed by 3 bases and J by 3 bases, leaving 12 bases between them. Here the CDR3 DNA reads TGTGCCAGCAGCTTTGCAGGGGTAGGCTACGAGCAGTACTTC. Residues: CASSFAGVGYEQYF. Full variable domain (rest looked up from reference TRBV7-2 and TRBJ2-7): GAGVSQSPSNKVTEKGKDVELRCDPISGHTALYWYRQSLGQGLEFLIYFQGNSAPDKSGLPSDRFSAERTGGSVSTLTIQRTQQEDSAVYLCASSFAGVGYEQYFGPGTRLTVT.

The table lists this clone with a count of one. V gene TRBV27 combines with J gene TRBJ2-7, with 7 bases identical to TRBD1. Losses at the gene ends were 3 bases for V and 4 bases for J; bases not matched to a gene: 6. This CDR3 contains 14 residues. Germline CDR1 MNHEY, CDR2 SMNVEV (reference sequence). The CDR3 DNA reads TGTGCCAGCAGTTTGGACAGGACTTCTTACGAGCAGTACTTC. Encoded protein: CASSLDRTSYEQYF.

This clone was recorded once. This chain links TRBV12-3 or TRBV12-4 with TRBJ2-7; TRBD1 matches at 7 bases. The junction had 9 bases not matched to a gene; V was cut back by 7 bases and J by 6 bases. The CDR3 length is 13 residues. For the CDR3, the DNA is TGTGCCAGCAACACCGGGACAGCGCCCGAGCAGTACTTC. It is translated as CASNTGTAPEQYF.

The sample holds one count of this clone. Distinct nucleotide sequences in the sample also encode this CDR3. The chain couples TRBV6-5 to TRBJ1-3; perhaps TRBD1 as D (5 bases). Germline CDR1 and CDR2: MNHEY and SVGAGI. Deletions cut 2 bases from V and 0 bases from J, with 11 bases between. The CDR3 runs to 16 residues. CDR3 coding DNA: TGTGCCAGCAGTTACGAAGGGGTTAGCTCTGGAAACACCATATATTTT. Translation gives CASSYEGVSSGNTIYF.

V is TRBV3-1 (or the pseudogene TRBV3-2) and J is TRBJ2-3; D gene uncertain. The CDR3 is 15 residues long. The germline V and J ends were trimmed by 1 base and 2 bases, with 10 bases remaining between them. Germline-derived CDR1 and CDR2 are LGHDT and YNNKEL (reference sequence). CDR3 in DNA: TGTGCCAGCAGCCAAGTTGTTAGATCCACAGATACGCAGTATTTT. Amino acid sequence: CASSQVVRSTDTQYF.